This is a list of T cell receptor beta chains from one sample in a study of graft-versus-host responses after intestinal transplantation. Some clones are missing from TCRdb's copy, which holds only in-frame ones; the method was immunoSEQ multiplex PCR. The profile shows about 19,000 clones, approximately 70% of them singletons. The sequencing used ileum tissue, collected 20 days after intestinal transplant. These receptors all stem from a human patient who received an intestinal transplant, so some T cells may come from the graft donor. CDR3s include the opening cysteine and the closing phenylalanine or tryptophan. D genes are given only for firm matches. Clone size is not always given. Where it is, it says once, few, many or a class for expanded clones.

clone_size: NA
cdr3_length: 15
j_call: TRBJ1-2
v_call: TRBV4-1
d_call: NA
cdr3_aa: CASSQGWGGNYGYTF
cdr3_nt: TGCGCCAGCAGCCAAGGGTGGGGGGGGAACTATGGCTACACCTTC

clone_size: NA
cdr3_length: 14
j_call: TRBJ2-3
v_call: TRBV30
d_call: TRBD1
cdr3_aa: CAWSRDRTTDTQYF
cdr3_nt: TGTGCCTGGTCCCGGGACAGGACGACAGATACGCAGTATTTT

clone_size: few
cdr3_length: 16
j_call: TRBJ2-7
v_call: TRBV4-2
d_call: TRBD2
cdr3_aa: CASSQEELAGSYEQYF
cdr3_nt: TGTGCCAGCAGCCAAGAAGAGCTAGCGGGCTCCTACGAGCAGTACTTC

clone_size: NA
cdr3_length: 15
j_call: TRBJ2-1
v_call: TRBV5-4
d_call: NA
cdr3_aa: CASSLDYIGPDEQFF
cdr3_nt: TGTGCCAGCAGCTTGGATTATATTGGGCCCGATGAGCAGTTCTTC

clone_size: few
cdr3_length: 15
j_call: TRBJ2-7
v_call: TRBV2
d_call: NA
cdr3_aa: CASRLGSSEIYEQYF
cdr3_nt: TGTGCCAGCAGGTTGGGTTCTAGCGAGATCTACGAGCAGTACTTC

clone_size: NA
cdr3_length: 13
j_call: TRBJ2-4
v_call: TRBV5-6
d_call: NA
cdr3_aa: CASSPTTGWIQYF
cdr3_nt: TGTGCCAGCAGCCCGACTACCGGGTGGATTCAGTACTTC

clone_size: medium-sized
cdr3_length: 14
j_call: TRBJ2-1
v_call: TRBV7-3
d_call: NA
cdr3_aa: CASSASGGGDEQFF
cdr3_nt: TGTGCCAGCAGCGCTAGTGGGGGGGGCGATGAGCAGTTCTTC

clone_size: few
cdr3_length: 16
j_call: TRBJ1-2
v_call: TRBV11-2
d_call: TRBD1
cdr3_aa: CASSLGTGAQYSGYTF
cdr3_nt: TGTGCCAGCAGCTTAGGGACAGGGGCGCAGTATAGCGGCTACACCTTC

clone_size: NA
cdr3_length: 12
j_call: TRBJ2-3
v_call: TRBV7-2
d_call: NA
cdr3_aa: CASSAYTDTQYF
cdr3_nt: TGTGCCAGCAGCGCCTACACAGATACGCAGTATTTT

clone_size: once
cdr3_length: 15
j_call: TRBJ2-1
v_call: TRBV13
d_call: TRBD2
cdr3_aa: CASSSQAGGFYEQFF
cdr3_nt: TGTGCCAGCAGCTCTCAAGCGGGGGGTTTCTATGAGCAGTTCTTC

clone_size: NA
cdr3_length: 16
j_call: TRBJ2-2
v_call: TRBV15
d_call: TRBD2
cdr3_aa: CATRVSKREATGELFF
cdr3_nt: TGTGCCACCAGGGTTTCCAAGCGGGAGGCCACCGGGGAGCTGTTTTTT

clone_size: NA
cdr3_length: 17
j_call: TRBJ1-2
v_call: TRBV7-4
d_call: TRBD1
cdr3_aa: CASSFPYRTGGAGGYTF
cdr3_nt: TGTGCCAGCAGCTTCCCCTACCGGACAGGGGGCGCGGGTGGCTACACCTTC

clone_size: NA
cdr3_length: 14
j_call: TRBJ2-7
v_call: TRBV6-5
d_call: TRBD1
cdr3_aa: CASSYGAGGYEQYF
cdr3_nt: TGTGCCAGCAGTTACGGGGCAGGGGGCTACGAGCAGTACTTC

clone_size: medium-sized
cdr3_length: 15
j_call: TRBJ1-2
v_call: TRBV6-1
d_call: NA
cdr3_aa: CASSEVRTANYGYTF
cdr3_nt: TGTGCCAGCAGTGAAGTTCGTACAGCTAACTATGGCTACACCTTC

clone_size: few
cdr3_length: 11
j_call: TRBJ2-2
v_call: TRBV5-1
d_call: NA
cdr3_aa: CASTGTGELFF
cdr3_nt: TGCGCCAGCACCGGCACCGGGGAGCTGTTTTTT

clone_size: NA
cdr3_length: 13
j_call: TRBJ1-2
v_call: TRBV2
d_call: NA
cdr3_aa: CASSERQVYGYTF
cdr3_nt: TGTGCCAGCAGTGAACGACAGGTCTATGGCTACACCTTC

clone_size: NA
cdr3_length: 15
j_call: TRBJ2-7
v_call: TRBV12-5
d_call: TRBD1
cdr3_aa: CASGLGQGHSYEQYF
cdr3_nt: TGTGCTAGTGGTTTAGGACAGGGCCACTCCTACGAGCAGTACTTC

clone_size: few
cdr3_length: 14
j_call: TRBJ2-7
v_call: TRBV6-1
d_call: TRBD1
cdr3_aa: CASRGGTGVGEQYF
cdr3_nt: TGTGCCAGCAGAGGCGGGACAGGGGTTGGCGAGCAGTACTTC

clone_size: NA
cdr3_length: 17
j_call: TRBJ2-1
v_call: TRBV27
d_call: NA
cdr3_aa: CASKSGRLVNPRNEQFF
cdr3_nt: TGTGCCAGCAAGTCTGGCCGTCTAGTGAATCCTAGGAATGAGCAGTTCTTC

clone_size: NA
cdr3_length: 15
j_call: TRBJ1-2
v_call: TRBV6-5
d_call: NA
cdr3_aa: CASRKDGLGDYGYTF
cdr3_nt: TGTGCCAGCAGGAAGGACGGGTTAGGGGACTATGGCTACACCTTC

clone_size: NA
cdr3_length: 13
j_call: TRBJ2-7
v_call: TRBV4-1
d_call: NA
cdr3_aa: CASSTGTFYEQYF
cdr3_nt: TGCGCCAGCAGCACAGGTACCTTCTACGAGCAGTACTTC

clone_size: NA
cdr3_length: 16
j_call: TRBJ2-3
v_call: TRBV7-6
d_call: TRBD2
cdr3_aa: CASSFLAGAFTDTQYF
cdr3_nt: TGTGCCAGCAGCTTCCTAGCGGGGGCCTTCACAGATACGCAGTATTTT

clone_size: NA
cdr3_length: 14
j_call: TRBJ2-7
v_call: TRBV21-1
d_call: NA
cdr3_aa: CASTERGTGYEQYF
cdr3_nt: TGTGCCAGCACCGAACGCGGGACCGGCTACGAGCAGTACTTC

clone_size: NA
cdr3_length: 13
j_call: TRBJ1-2
v_call: TRBV5-1
d_call: NA
cdr3_aa: CASSLEGNYGYTF
cdr3_nt: TGCGCCAGCAGCTTGGAGGGGAACTATGGCTACACCTTC

clone_size: NA
cdr3_length: 13
j_call: TRBJ2-3
v_call: TRBV27
d_call: NA
cdr3_aa: CASSLSIVDTQYF
cdr3_nt: TGTGCCAGCAGTTTATCGATAGTCGATACGCAGTATTTT

clone_size: NA
cdr3_length: 15
j_call: TRBJ2-7
v_call: TRBV29-1
d_call: TRBD2
cdr3_aa: CSVEDSSGGPFEQYF
cdr3_nt: TGCAGCGTTGAAGACTCTAGCGGGGGTCCTTTCGAGCAGTACTTC

clone_size: NA
cdr3_length: 12
j_call: TRBJ1-2
v_call: TRBV28
d_call: NA
cdr3_aa: CASSRGSYGYTF
cdr3_nt: TGTGCCAGCAGTAGGGGCAGCTATGGCTACACCTTC

clone_size: NA
cdr3_length: 13
j_call: TRBJ2-7
v_call: TRBV7-8
d_call: TRBD2
cdr3_aa: CASAAGSSYEQYF
cdr3_nt: TGTGCCAGCGCAGCGGGGAGCTCCTACGAGCAGTACTTC

clone_size: NA
cdr3_length: 16
j_call: TRBJ2-7
v_call: TRBV6-1
d_call: TRBD1
cdr3_aa: CASSDPGTGDPYEQYF
cdr3_nt: TGTGCCAGCAGTGATCCCGGGACAGGGGACCCCTACGAGCAGTACTTC

clone_size: NA
cdr3_length: 13
j_call: TRBJ1-5
v_call: TRBV30
d_call: NA
cdr3_aa: CAWSVQPNQPQHF
cdr3_nt: TGTGCCTGGAGTGTACAGCCTAATCAGCCCCAGCATTTT

clone_size: NA
cdr3_length: 15
j_call: TRBJ2-1
v_call: TRBV28
d_call: NA
cdr3_aa: CASMQALRYDNEQFF
cdr3_nt: TGTGCCAGCATGCAAGCGTTACGGTACGACAATGAGCAGTTCTTC

clone_size: NA
cdr3_length: 15
j_call: TRBJ1-1
v_call: TRBV9
d_call: TRBD1
cdr3_aa: CASSVWQGAFTEAFF
cdr3_nt: TGTGCCAGCAGCGTCTGGCAGGGGGCTTTCACTGAAGCTTTCTTT

clone_size: once
cdr3_length: 18
j_call: TRBJ2-6
v_call: TRBV11-3
d_call: TRBD2
cdr3_aa: CATGYSGVSHSGANVLTF
cdr3_nt: TGTGCCACCGGATATAGCGGGGTGTCTCACTCTGGGGCCAACGTCCTGACTTTC

clone_size: few
cdr3_length: 15
j_call: TRBJ1-2
v_call: TRBV9
d_call: TRBD1
cdr3_aa: CASSPLDRGRVGYTF
cdr3_nt: TGTGCCAGCAGCCCTCTTGACAGGGGGCGAGTTGGCTACACCTTC

clone_size: NA
cdr3_length: 13
j_call: TRBJ1-6
v_call: TRBV6-5
d_call: NA
cdr3_aa: CASRRTGLTPLHF
cdr3_nt: TGTGCCAGCAGGCGAACAGGGCTAACACCCCTCCACTTT

clone_size: NA
cdr3_length: 12
j_call: TRBJ1-1
v_call: TRBV27
d_call: TRBD1
cdr3_aa: CASSPRTGTAFF
cdr3_nt: TGTGCCAGCAGTCCCCGGACAGGGACAGCTTTCTTT

clone_size: NA
cdr3_length: 13
j_call: TRBJ2-7
v_call: TRBV18
d_call: NA
cdr3_aa: CASSPHWRYEQYF
cdr3_nt: TGTGCCAGCTCACCACATTGGCGGTACGAGCAGTACTTC

clone_size: few
cdr3_length: 15
j_call: TRBJ2-1
v_call: TRBV7-2
d_call: NA
cdr3_aa: CASSLRRGSYNEQFF
cdr3_nt: TGTGCCAGCAGCTTAAGACGGGGCTCCTACAATGAGCAGTTCTTC

clone_size: NA
cdr3_length: 18
j_call: TRBJ1-6
v_call: TRBV2
d_call: NA
cdr3_aa: CASREKRWGGSYNSPLHF
cdr3_nt: TGTGCCAGCAGGGAAAAAAGGTGGGGGGGCTCCTATAATTCACCCCTCCACTTT

clone_size: NA
cdr3_length: 12
j_call: TRBJ2-7
v_call: TRBV9
d_call: TRBD2
cdr3_aa: CASSGRTSEQYF
cdr3_nt: TGTGCCAGCAGCGGCCGGACTAGCGAGCAGTACTTC

clone_size: NA
cdr3_length: 14
j_call: TRBJ2-7
v_call: TRBV5-8
d_call: NA
cdr3_aa: CASSQPGLSYEQYF
cdr3_nt: TGTGCCAGCAGCCAACCGGGACTCTCCTACGAGCAGTACTTC

clone_size: NA
cdr3_length: 14
j_call: TRBJ2-7
v_call: TRBV5-5
d_call: NA
cdr3_aa: CASSLAVGVYEQYF
cdr3_nt: TGTGCCAGCAGCTTGGCCGTCGGGGTCTACGAGCAGTACTTC

clone_size: NA
cdr3_length: 14
j_call: TRBJ1-2
v_call: TRBV6-6
d_call: NA
cdr3_aa: CASSGGVANYGYTF
cdr3_nt: TGTGCCAGCAGTGGAGGGGTCGCTAACTATGGCTACACCTTC

clone_size: NA
cdr3_length: 14
j_call: TRBJ2-7
v_call: TRBV6-1
d_call: TRBD1
cdr3_aa: CASRSDRAAYEQYF
cdr3_nt: TGTGCCAGCAGATCGGACAGGGCGGCCTACGAGCAGTACTTC

clone_size: NA
cdr3_length: 16
j_call: TRBJ2-1
v_call: TRBV12-2
d_call: NA
cdr3_aa: CASRLDTGGSYNEQFF
cdr3_nt: TGTGCAAGTCGCTTAGACACGGGAGGGAGTTACAATGAGCAGTTCTTC

clone_size: NA
cdr3_length: 16
j_call: TRBJ2-1
v_call: TRBV2
d_call: TRBD2
cdr3_aa: CASSEELAGGYNEQFF
cdr3_nt: TGTGCCAGCAGTGAAGAGCTAGCGGGAGGTTACAATGAGCAGTTCTTC

clone_size: NA
cdr3_length: 14
j_call: TRBJ1-6
v_call: TRBV18
d_call: TRBD1
cdr3_aa: CASSPRHRGSPLHF
cdr3_nt: TGTGCCAGCTCACCACGACACAGGGGATCACCCCTCCACTTT